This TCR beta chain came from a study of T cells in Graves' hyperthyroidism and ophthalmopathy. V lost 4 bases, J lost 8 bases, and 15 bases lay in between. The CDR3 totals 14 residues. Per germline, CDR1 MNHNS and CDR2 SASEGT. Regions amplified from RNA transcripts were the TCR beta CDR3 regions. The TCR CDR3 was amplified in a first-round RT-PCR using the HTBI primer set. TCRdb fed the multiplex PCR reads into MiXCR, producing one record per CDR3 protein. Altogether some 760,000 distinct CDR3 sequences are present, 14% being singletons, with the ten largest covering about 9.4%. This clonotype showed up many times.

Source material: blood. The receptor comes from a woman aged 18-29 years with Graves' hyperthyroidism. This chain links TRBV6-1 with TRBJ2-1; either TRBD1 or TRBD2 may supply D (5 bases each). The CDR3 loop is CASSAGTPRDEQFF. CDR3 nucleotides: TGTGCCAGCAGTGCCGGGACCCCCCGCGATGAGCAGTTCTTC.